This is a list of T cell receptor beta chains from one sample in a study of T-cell memory formation after mild COVID-19. MiXCR was run by TCRdb on the 5' RACE reads, yielding one entry per CDR3 protein. The sample lists 130,000 to 150,000 distinct CDR3 sequences; under 7% were seen once. Sequencing was done on a sample of PBMCs or a T cell subset sorted from them (not recorded which). The receptors were gathered from an adult woman who had mild COVID-19 (a few samples of this study predate the infection). Cell type and time point are not known. Both conserved end residues are part of each CDR3. The D gene is left open where the match is weak. For some rows the clone size is stated as once, few or many, or as a class when expanded; others skip it.

d_gene	v_gene	abundance	j_gene	CDR3aa	CDR3nt
-	TRBV20-1	many	TRBJ2-1	CSARTPNNEQFF	TGCAGTGCTAGAACCCCCAACAATGAGCAGTTCTTC
-	TRBV5-1	-	TRBJ2-5	CASSLVPPGETQYF	TGCGCCAGCAGCTTGGTTCCCCCCGGGGAGACCCAGTACTTC
-	TRBV6-2/TRBV6-3	few	TRBJ2-7	CASRDLPGGTGSSYEQYF	TGTGCCAGCAGAGACCTCCCGGGGGGGACAGGGAGCTCCTACGAGCAGTACTTC
TRBD1	TRBV12-3/TRBV12-4	many	TRBJ1-4	CASRLYRGANEKLFF	TGTGCCAGCAGGCTGTACAGGGGGGCTAATGAAAAACTGTTTTTT
-	TRBV3-2	-	TRBJ2-1	CASSQDVMSRAHEQFF	TGTGCCAGCAGCCAAGATGTAATGTCTCGGGCCCATGAGCAGTTCTTC
-	TRBV20-1	few	TRBJ1-5	CSARDLRDSNQPQHF	TGCAGTGCTAGAGATCTCAGAGATAGCAATCAGCCCCAGCATTTT
-	TRBV4-2	few	TRBJ1-2	CASSQDLLGNYGYTF	TGTGCCAGCAGCCAAGATCTGCTAGGAAACTATGGCTACACCTTC
-	TRBV11-2	many	TRBJ2-3	CASSPLYTQYF	TGTGCCAGCAGCCCACTGTATACGCAGTATTTT
TRBD1	TRBV27	many	TRBJ1-6	CASSWSDRVNSPLHF	TGTGCCAGCAGTTGGTCCGACAGGGTGAATTCACCCCTCCACTTT
-	TRBV7-6	-	TRBJ1-6	CASRSGVDNSPLHF	TGTGCCAGCAGATCGGGCGTAGATAATTCACCCCTCCACTTT
-	TRBV18	-	TRBJ1-1	CASSPPSQDAAFF	TGTGCCAGCTCACCACCGTCTCAGGACGCAGCTTTCTTT
TRBD2	TRBV9	few	TRBJ2-7	CASSVEETSGRKYF	TGTGCCAGCAGCGTAGAAGAAACTAGCGGGAGGAAGTACTTC
-	TRBV11-1	many	TRBJ2-5	CASSFTPGQLLEETQYF	TGTGCCAGCAGCTTCACCCCTGGCCAACTTCTGGAAGAGACCCAGTACTTC
TRBD1	TRBV3-1	many	TRBJ2-3	CASSQSVGQGADTQYF	TGTGCCAGCAGCCAATCTGTAGGACAGGGCGCAGATACGCAGTATTTT
TRBD1	TRBV6-6	few	TRBJ2-5	CASSYPQGVKETQYF	TGTGCCAGCAGTTACCCCCAGGGGGTGAAAGAGACCCAGTACTTC
TRBD1	TRBV5-6	few	TRBJ1-6	CASSLYRGNNSPLHF	TGTGCCAGCAGCTTGTACAGGGGAAATAATTCACCCCTCCACTTT
-	TRBV6-6	many	TRBJ2-7	CASSYSGIGNEQYF	TGTGCCAGCAGTTACTCGGGCATCGGCAACGAGCAGTACTTC
-	TRBV6-2/TRBV6-3	-	TRBJ1-5	CASILEPGGPQHF	TGTGCCAGCATCTTAGAACCCGGAGGGCCCCAGCATTTT
TRBD2	TRBV20-1	many	TRBJ2-7	CSASPGLAFYEQYF	TGCAGTGCTAGTCCGGGACTAGCGTTTTACGAGCAGTACTTC
-	TRBV20-1	few	TRBJ2-3	CSAIGEGADTQYF	TGCAGTGCTATCGGGGAGGGGGCAGATACGCAGTATTTT
-	TRBV25-1	many	TRBJ2-3	CASSEYLGTDTQYF	TGTGCCAGCAGTGAATATCTGGGCACAGATACGCAGTATTTT
TRBD1	TRBV27	-	TRBJ1-6	CASSYWTGARISYNSPLHF	TGTGCCAGCAGTTACTGGACAGGGGCCAGAATCTCCTATAATTCACCCCTCCACTTT
-	TRBV29-1	-	TRBJ2-6	CSVAPGSSGANVLTF	TGCAGCGTTGCGCCAGGGAGTTCTGGGGCCAACGTCCTGACTTTC
-	TRBV7-9	many	TRBJ2-1	CAGSQGPNEQFF	TGTGCCGGATCCCAGGGCCCCAATGAGCAGTTCTTC
-	TRBV10-2	few	TRBJ2-7	CASGSPYEQYF	TGCGCCAGCGGGTCCCCCTACGAGCAGTACTTC
TRBD2	TRBV12-3/TRBV12-4	many	TRBJ2-5	CASSFPTSGVETQYF	TGTGCCAGCAGTTTCCCGACTAGCGGGGTAGAGACCCAGTACTTC
-	TRBV20-1	few	TRBJ1-2	CSAINIYGYTF	TGCAGTGCTATCAATATCTATGGCTACACCTTC
TRBD1	TRBV24-1	-	TRBJ2-3	CATSDRQGAGDTQYF	TGTGCCACCAGTGACCGACAGGGGGCGGGAGATACGCAGTATTTT
-	TRBV3-1	few	TRBJ1-6	CASSQRGLNSPLHF	TGTGCCAGCAGCCAGCGGGGGCTAAATTCACCCCTCCACTTT
-	TRBV10-3	many	TRBJ2-2	CATLGPPGTGELFF	TGTGCCACGTTGGGACCCCCTGGGACCGGGGAGCTGTTTTTT
-	TRBV29-1	many	TRBJ1-6	CSKTPSSYNSPLHF	TGCAGCAAAACGCCGAGCTCCTATAATTCACCCCTCCACTTT
-	TRBV20-1	many	TRBJ2-1	CSARARGNEQFF	TGCAGTGCTAGAGCGAGGGGCAATGAGCAGTTCTTC
-	TRBV5-1	many	TRBJ2-6	CASSLTRAGANVLTF	TGCGCCAGCAGCTTGACGCGGGCTGGGGCCAACGTCCTGACTTTC
-	TRBV24-1	many	TRBJ1-1	CATSLYTEAFF	TGTGCCACCAGTTTGTACACTGAAGCTTTCTTT
-	TRBV12-3/TRBV12-4	few	TRBJ1-2	CASSSVTRTYGYTF	TGTGCCAGCAGTTCCGTCACAAGGACTTATGGCTACACCTTC
-	TRBV7-2	-	TRBJ2-1	CASRLSRAAYNEQFF	TGTGCCAGCAGGCTCTCCCGAGCAGCTTACAATGAGCAGTTCTTC
-	TRBV11-2	many	TRBJ2-5	CASSPTGFQETQYF	TGTGCCAGCAGCCCCACAGGATTCCAAGAGACCCAGTACTTC
-	TRBV5-1	many	TRBJ2-6	CASSLEDVLTF	TGCGCCAGCAGCTTGGAGGACGTCCTGACTTTC
-	TRBV27	-	TRBJ2-7	CASRPQLSGIFYEQYF	TGTGCCAGCAGGCCACAATTATCAGGGATTTTCTACGAGCAGTACTTC
-	TRBV2	few	TRBJ1-6	CASSAVNYNSPLHF	TGTGCCAGCAGTGCAGTAAACTATAATTCACCCCTCCACTTT
TRBD2	TRBV5-1	many	TRBJ2-1	CASSPGLAGASEQFF	TGCGCCAGCAGCCCGGGACTAGCGGGAGCCAGTGAGCAGTTCTTC
-	TRBV7-9	-	TRBJ2-1	CASSEAVSYNEQFF	TGTGCCAGCTCGGAAGCGGTCTCCTACAATGAGCAGTTCTTC
-	TRBV12-3/TRBV12-4	-	TRBJ1-2	CASSLGSYGYTF	TGTGCCAGCAGTTTGGGATCCTATGGCTACACCTTC
-	TRBV7-9	many	TRBJ2-7	CASSLTDSLVPYEQYF	TGTGCCAGCAGCCTCACAGACAGCCTGGTCCCCTACGAGCAGTACTTC
-	TRBV30	-	TRBJ1-2	CAWEAANYGYTF	TGTGCCTGGGAGGCAGCTAACTATGGCTACACCTTC
TRBD2	TRBV5-1	many	TRBJ2-1	CASSFRTSGGPRYNEQFF	TGCGCCAGCAGCTTTCGCACTAGCGGGGGCCCCCGCTACAATGAGCAGTTCTTC
-	TRBV5-1	-	TRBJ2-3	CASRGGWSSPDTQYF	TGCGCCAGCAGGGGGGGTTGGTCTTCCCCAGATACGCAGTATTTT
-	TRBV11-2	many	TRBJ2-2	CASSLERNTRELFF	TGTGCCAGCAGCTTAGAACGGAACACCAGGGAGCTGTTTTTT
TRBD2	TRBV7-3	many	TRBJ2-3	CASSLMSTGGGDTQYF	TGTGCCAGCAGCTTAATGTCCACGGGAGGGGGAGATACGCAGTATTTT
TRBD2	TRBV7-3	many	TRBJ2-5	CASSSSSGRAVTQYF	TGTGCCAGCAGCTCGTCCAGCGGGAGGGCCGTGACCCAGTACTTC
TRBD1	TRBV18	many	TRBJ2-1	CASSPPGQGSYNEQFF	TGTGCCAGCTCACCACCGGGACAGGGCTCCTACAATGAGCAGTTCTTC
TRBD2	TRBV12-3/TRBV12-4	many	TRBJ2-7	CASSLSRGGLEQYF	TGTGCCAGCAGTTTATCGCGGGGGGGCCTCGAGCAGTACTTC
-	TRBV12-3/TRBV12-4	many	TRBJ1-5	CASSESANNQPQHF	TGTGCCAGCAGTGAGTCAGCTAACAATCAGCCCCAGCATTTT
-	TRBV27	-	TRBJ2-7	CASSLSVFDGEQYF	TGTGCCAGCAGTTTATCGGTTTTCGACGGCGAGCAGTACTTC
-	TRBV7-2	few	TRBJ1-4	CASSLTRTNEKLFF	TGTGCCAGCAGCTTGACCAGAACTAATGAAAAACTGTTTTTT